Sequencing of this T cell receptor beta chain was carried out in a study of cytomegalovirus exposure and HLA in healthy donors. Study background: Earlier work reported 90 million to 120 million unique TCR beta sequences from roughly 180 million T cells. Study results and caveats: The authors enumerated 150 to 200 TCR beta chains as linked to cytomegalovirus.

13 Jbeta primers and 60 Vbeta primers were used for the PCR. Clones were read by immunoSEQ multiplex PCR, and TCRdb kept only the in-frame ones, dropping some. The data hold approximately 110,000 clones, with about 77% observed a single time. Comment on this clone: The antigen is not known.

This CDR3 spans 15 amino acids. Trimming left V 3 bases short and J 4 bases short, with 10 bases between. Germline values: CDR1 LNHDA, CDR2 SQIVND (reference sequence). The rearrangement links TRBV19 to TRBJ2-6; D might be TRBD2 (6 bases). The sequenced material came from PBMCs. The receptor's source is a woman in her twenties or thirties in good health and CMV-seropositive. CDR3 coding DNA: TGTGCCAGTAGTATCCTGGCGGGGGGGGCCAACGTCCTGACTTTC. This translates into CASSILAGGANVLTF.